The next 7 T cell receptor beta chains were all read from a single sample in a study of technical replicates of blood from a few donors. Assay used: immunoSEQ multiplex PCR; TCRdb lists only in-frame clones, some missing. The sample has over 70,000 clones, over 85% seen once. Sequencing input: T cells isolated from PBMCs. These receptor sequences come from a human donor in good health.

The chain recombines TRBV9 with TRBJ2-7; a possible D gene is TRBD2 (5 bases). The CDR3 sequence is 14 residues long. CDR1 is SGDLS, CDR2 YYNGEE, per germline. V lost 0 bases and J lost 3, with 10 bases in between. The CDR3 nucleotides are TGTGCCAGCAGCGTAGAGCCGGGATACTACGAGCAGTACTTC. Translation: CASSVEPGYYEQYF.

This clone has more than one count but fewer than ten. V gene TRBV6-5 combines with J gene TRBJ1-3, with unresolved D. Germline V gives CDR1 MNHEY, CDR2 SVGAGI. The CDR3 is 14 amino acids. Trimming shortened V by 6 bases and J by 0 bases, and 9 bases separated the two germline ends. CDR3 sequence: CASRVHVSGNTIYF. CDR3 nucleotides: TGTGCCAGCAGGGTACACGTCTCTGGAAACACCATATATTTT.

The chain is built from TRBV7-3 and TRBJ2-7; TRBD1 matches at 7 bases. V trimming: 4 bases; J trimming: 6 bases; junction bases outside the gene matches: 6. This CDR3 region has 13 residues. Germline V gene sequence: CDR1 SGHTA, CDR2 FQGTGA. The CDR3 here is CASSSTGASEQYF. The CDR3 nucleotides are TGTGCCAGCAGCTCTACAGGGGCCTCCGAGCAGTACTTC.

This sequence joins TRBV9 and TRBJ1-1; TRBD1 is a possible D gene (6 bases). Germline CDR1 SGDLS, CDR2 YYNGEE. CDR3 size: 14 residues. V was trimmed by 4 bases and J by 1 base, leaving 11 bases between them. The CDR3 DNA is TGTGCCAGCAGCCCAGGGGTGGAGAACACTGAAGCTTTCTTT. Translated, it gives CASSPGVENTEAFF.

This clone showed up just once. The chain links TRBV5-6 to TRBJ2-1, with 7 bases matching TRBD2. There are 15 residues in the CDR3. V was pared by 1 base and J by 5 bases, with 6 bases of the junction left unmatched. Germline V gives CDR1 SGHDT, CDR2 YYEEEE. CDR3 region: CASSLRREPHNEQFF. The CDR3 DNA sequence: TGTGCCAGCAGCTTGAGGCGGGAGCCCCACAATGAGCAGTTCTTC. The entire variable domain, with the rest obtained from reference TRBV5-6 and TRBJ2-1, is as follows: DAGVTQSPTHLIKTRGQQVTLRCSPKSGHDTVSWYQQALGQGPQFIFQYYEEEERQRGNFPDRFSGHQFPNYSSELNVNALLLGDSALYLCASSLRREPHNEQFFGPGTRLTVL.

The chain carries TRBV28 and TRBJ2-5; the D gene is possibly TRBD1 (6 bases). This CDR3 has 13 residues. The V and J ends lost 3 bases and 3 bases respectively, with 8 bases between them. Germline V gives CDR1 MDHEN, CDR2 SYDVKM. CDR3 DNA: TGTGCCAGCAGTTTTAACAGGGAAGAGACCCAGTACTTC. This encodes CASSFNREETQYF.

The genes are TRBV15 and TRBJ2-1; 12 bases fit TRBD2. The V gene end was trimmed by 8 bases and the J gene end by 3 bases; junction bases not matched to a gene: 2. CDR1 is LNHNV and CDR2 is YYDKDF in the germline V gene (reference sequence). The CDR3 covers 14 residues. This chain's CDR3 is CATSTSGGYNEQFF. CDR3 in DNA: TGTGCCACCTCGACTAGCGGGGGCTACAATGAGCAGTTCTTC. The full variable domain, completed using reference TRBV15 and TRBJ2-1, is DAMVIQNPRYQVTQFGKPVTLSCSQTLNHNVMYWYQQKSSQAPKLLFHYYDKDFNNEADTPDNFQSRRPNTSFCFLDIRSPGLGDTAMYLCATSTSGGYNEQFFGPGTRLTVL.